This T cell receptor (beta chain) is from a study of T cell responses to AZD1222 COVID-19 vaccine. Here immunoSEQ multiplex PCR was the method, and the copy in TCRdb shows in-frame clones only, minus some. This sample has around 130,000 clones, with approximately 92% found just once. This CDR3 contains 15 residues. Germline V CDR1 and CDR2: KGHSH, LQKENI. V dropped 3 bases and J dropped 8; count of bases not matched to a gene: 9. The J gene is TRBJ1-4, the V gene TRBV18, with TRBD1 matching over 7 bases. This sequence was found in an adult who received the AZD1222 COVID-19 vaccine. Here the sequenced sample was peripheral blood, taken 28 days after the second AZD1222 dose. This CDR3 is CASSPSGGLKEKLFF. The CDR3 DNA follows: TGTGCCAGCTCACCTTCAGGGGGTCTAAAGGAAAAACTGTTTTTT.